This T cell receptor (beta chain) was recorded in a study of cytomegalovirus exposure and HLA in healthy donors. The table lists this clone with a count of one. No antigen is known for it. The PCR contained 60 Vbeta and 13 Jbeta primers. Authors' analysis steps: In a later analysis, of 80 million to 90 million unique beta chains, some 10 million appeared in at least two donors. Sequenced by immunoSEQ multiplex PCR; TCRdb stores in-frame clones only, minus some. Clone size and the V and J calls come from that table; the DNA yielded D and trimming. Here the sample spans about 160,000 clones, about 81% being singletons. Unmatched junction bases numbered 8, after V lost 3 bases and J lost 6 bases. The CDR3 totals 14 residues. CDR1 and CDR2 (germline): SGHRS, YFSETQ. General study findings and limits: According to a later analysis, most TCR beta chains associated with CMV appeared HLA-restricted. An observed cluster of highly shared sequence variants was recorded as a likely sequencing artifact. Researchers reportedly found TCR beta sequences accurately predicted most subjects' HLA-A and HLA-B alleles.

This TCR derives from a girl under 10 years old in good health and CMV-seropositive. The source material was PBMCs. The V call is TRBV5-1, the J call TRBJ1-2; TRBD1 aligns across 7 bases. The DNA of the CDR3 is TGCGCCAGCAGCTCCTGGGACAGAAGGAATGGCTACACCTTC. The encoded protein is CASSSWDRRNGYTF.